The clone carrying this T cell receptor (beta chain) was seen many times. This entry belongs to a study of early T cells in non-severe SARS-CoV-2 infection. V was pared by 2 bases and J by 8 bases, with 16 bases between. The CDR3 contains 15 residues. Germline V gene data show CDR1 as MDHEN and CDR2 as SYDVKM. TCRdb re-derived calls from the 5' RACE reads in MiXCR, one entry per CDR3 protein. The data show tens of thousands of distinct CDR3 sequences, with 3.5% to 4.5% seen just once and 4.5% to 6% held by the top ten. This receptor was identified in an adult who was a healthcare worker with PCR-confirmed SARS-CoV-2 infection or an uninfected control (not recorded which). Sequencing used whole blood. The chain employs TRBV28 and TRBJ2-1; D remains ambiguous. CDR3 loop: CASSLGLARFYEQFF. CDR3 bases: TGTGCCAGCAGTTTAGGGCTTGCCCGCTTTTATGAGCAGTTCTTC.